A selection of T cell receptor beta chains follows, all from one sample in a study of T cells after yellow fever vaccination. TCRdb itself ran the 5' RACE reads through MiXCR, one entry per CDR3 protein. Altogether hundreds of thousands of distinct CDR3 sequences are present, about an eighth being singletons, with the ten largest covering roughly 3.1%. The sequencing here drew on CD4+ T cells sorted from PBMCs, taken 15 days after the yellow fever booster vaccination. These receptors were taken from a young man who received the YFV17D yellow fever vaccine. Both conserved end residues are part of each CDR3. A D gene is named only where the DNA matches it firmly. Where a row states a size, it is once, few, many or the class of an expanded clone; other rows omit it.

V,size,D,J,DNA,CDR3
TRBV24-1,many,.,TRBJ2-6,TGTGCCACCAGTGATTTCAGCTCTGGGGCCAACGTCCTGACTTTC,CATSDFSSGANVLTF
TRBV12-3/TRBV12-4,few,.,TRBJ2-2,TGTGCCAGCAGCCCCGGACTTGGACGCGGGGAGCTGTTTTTT,CASSPGLGRGELFF
TRBV29-1,many,TRBD2,TRBJ2-3,TGCAGCGTTGAAGATGGCGGGGGGATAGGGACAGATACGCAGTATTTT,CSVEDGGGIGTDTQYF
TRBV5-6,.,TRBD1,TRBJ2-3,TGTGCCAGCAGCCTATTGGGGACAGGGGCAGATACGCAGTATTTT,CASSLLGTGADTQYF
TRBV7-2,few,.,TRBJ1-4,TGTGCCAGCAGCCTCAGGCGTAAGGAAAAACTGTTTTTT,CASSLRRKEKLFF
TRBV7-2,.,TRBD1,TRBJ1-2,TGTGCCAGCAGCTCTGCGGACAGGTCGAAGGGCTACACCTTC,CASSSADRSKGYTF
TRBV18,.,.,TRBJ1-6,TGTGCCAGCTCACCCCGATCCAATTCACCCCTCCACTTT,CASSPRSNSPLHF
TRBV7-9,few,.,TRBJ2-7,TGTGCCAGCAGCCCCGGTGGTAGCGCTTACTACGAGCAGTACTTC,CASSPGGSAYYEQYF
TRBV5-1,few,.,TRBJ1-1,TGCGCCAGCACCCTTGGGCAGGGGTATAACACTGAAGCTTTCTTT,CASTLGQGYNTEAFF
TRBV6-2/TRBV6-3,few,TRBD2,TRBJ2-3,TGTGCCAGCAGTTACGTGGCTAGCGGGGATTTGGCGCAGTATTTT,CASSYVASGDLAQYF
TRBV7-9,once,.,TRBJ2-5,TGTGCCAGCAGCTTCGTTGGATCCCGGGGCACCCAGTACTTC,CASSFVGSRGTQYF
TRBV2,few,.,TRBJ1-5,TGTGCCAGCAAAAACGCACGTCAGCCCCAGCATTTT,CASKNARQPQHF
TRBV6-2/TRBV6-3,.,.,TRBJ1-2,TGTGCCAGCAGTTACTCCCGACAGCGGGGCTACACCTTC,CASSYSRQRGYTF
TRBV7-9,.,.,TRBJ1-1,TGTGCCAGCAGCCCGCGGGACCTGAACACTGAAGCTTTCTTT,CASSPRDLNTEAFF
TRBV28,few,.,TRBJ1-1,TGTGCCAGCAGTTTATCCCATACGAACACTGAAGCTTTCTTT,CASSLSHTNTEAFF
TRBV10-3,.,.,TRBJ2-5,TGTGCCATCAGGCCTAGCGCGAGCCAAGAGACCCAGTACTTC,CAIRPSASQETQYF
TRBV12-3/TRBV12-4,.,.,TRBJ2-5,TGTGCCAGCAGTCCCACCGGGACCCCCGAGACCCAGTACTTC,CASSPTGTPETQYF
TRBV20-1,few,TRBD1,TRBJ1-5,TGCAGTGCAAATTTGGGACAGGGCGATCGTCAGCCCCAGCATTTT,CSANLGQGDRQPQHF
TRBV4-1,.,TRBD2,TRBJ2-2,TGCGCCAGCAGCCAAAATAGCGGGGGGGACACCGGGGAGCTGTTTTTT,CASSQNSGGDTGELFF
TRBV7-8,few,.,TRBJ1-6,TGTGCCAGCAGCTTACGTCTGGGCAGGATGTCCCTCCTCAACCTCCCCAATTCACCCCTCCACTTT,CASSLRLGRMSLLNLPNSPLHF
TRBV5-6,few,.,TRBJ2-6,TGTGCCGGGCATTTGGCAGGTCGGGCCAACGTCCTGACTTTC,CAGHLAGRANVLTF
TRBV3-1,once,.,TRBJ1-1,TGTGCCAGCAGCCAAGAAAATCCGCGGCCCGGGATAATGAACACTGAAGCTTTCTTT,CASSQENPRPGIMNTEAFF
TRBV6-5,.,.,TRBJ1-2,TGTGCCAGCAGTCCACATACCTCCAGCGGCTACACCTTC,CASSPHTSSGYTF
TRBV5-1,many,.,TRBJ2-3,TGCGCCAGCACCCAGGGCTCGGAGTGGGTTGTGGCAGATACGCAGTATTTT,CASTQGSEWVVADTQYF
TRBV12-3/TRBV12-4,few,.,TRBJ2-3,TGTGCCAGCAGTTTACAGCGGGCCCCAGATACGCAGTATTTT,CASSLQRAPDTQYF
TRBV11-2,few,TRBD2,TRBJ2-5,TGTGCCAGCAGCTTAGAGGCTAGCGGGATCCAAGAGACCCAGTACTTC,CASSLEASGIQETQYF
TRBV30,.,.,TRBJ1-1,TGTGCCTGGAGTGTACGGGGGGGAACTTTCTTT,CAWSVRGGTFF
TRBV9,.,.,TRBJ2-3,TGTGCCAGCAGCGTAGATCTGGGGCGCTTTGGTCGGACAGATACGCAGTATTTT,CASSVDLGRFGRTDTQYF
TRBV6-4,.,.,TRBJ2-1,TGTGCCAGCAGTGGCGAGGAAGGGAATGAGCAGTTCTTC,CASSGEEGNEQFF
TRBV24-1,few,.,TRBJ2-1,TGTGCCACCAGCCGGAGGGGATCCTCCTACAATGAGCAGTTCTTC,CATSRRGSSYNEQFF
TRBV6-5,.,.,TRBJ1-2,TGTGCCAGCAGTTACGCACGGGACTATGGCTACACCTTC,CASSYARDYGYTF
TRBV20-1,.,.,TRBJ2-5,TGCAGTGCTAGGGGGGGGCTAGTTGAGACCCAGTACTTC,CSARGGLVETQYF
TRBV4-2,few,TRBD2,TRBJ2-5,TGTGCCAGCAGCCAAGATCCTCCAGCGGGGGGTCAAGAGACCCAGTACTTC,CASSQDPPAGGQETQYF
TRBV12-5,.,TRBD1,TRBJ2-1,TGTGCTAGTGGTTTGGCCCCCGGGACAGACTACAATGAGCAGTTCTTC,CASGLAPGTDYNEQFF
TRBV5-1,few,.,TRBJ1-2,TGCGCCAGCGGGGAACAGGGAGGAAGCTATGGCTACACCTTC,CASGEQGGSYGYTF
TRBV5-1,.,TRBD1,TRBJ1-4,TGCGCCAGCAGCTCCGGACAGGGGCGGGAAAAACTGTTTTTT,CASSSGQGREKLFF
TRBV5-6,few,TRBD1,TRBJ1-1,TGTGCCAGCAGCTTGCGCAGGGACAGGAGCTGGTACACTGAAGCTTTCTTT,CASSLRRDRSWYTEAFF
TRBV27,many,TRBD1,TRBJ1-1,TGTGCCAGCAGCGAAGGGGGCTTGGGAGCTTTCTTT,CASSEGGLGAFF
TRBV3-1,.,.,TRBJ1-1,TGTGCCAGCAGCCAACTTACGGGGGAAGCTTTCTTT,CASSQLTGEAFF
TRBV5-5,.,TRBD1,TRBJ1-6,TGTGCCAGCAGCGGCGGGACAGTAGCTTCACCCCTCCACTTT,CASSGGTVASPLHF
TRBV29-1,.,.,TRBJ1-1,TGCAGCGGATCGGGACGGCTACACACTGAAGCTTTCTTT,CSGSGRLHTEAFF
TRBV14,many,.,TRBJ2-1,TGTGCCAGCAGCCAAGAATTCCCGCGGCGAGGTTACAATGAGCAGTTCTTC,CASSQEFPRRGYNEQFF
TRBV27,.,TRBD1,TRBJ1-2,TGTGCCAGCAGGGCCCTGGACAGGGTCCTTAATGGCTACACCTTC,CASRALDRVLNGYTF
TRBV7-2,many,TRBD2,TRBJ2-5,TGTGCCAGCAGCTTATGGATTAGCGGGGGGGTTGAGACCCAGTACTTC,CASSLWISGGVETQYF
TRBV4-1,.,.,TRBJ1-6,TGCGCCAGCAGCCCCGGGACAATCTTCCGCTCCTATAATTCACCCCTCCACTTT,CASSPGTIFRSYNSPLHF
TRBV12-2,few,.,TRBJ1-5,TGTGCAAGTCGCTCCCGTTTCACAGGGAACAATCAGCCCCAGCATTTT,CASRSRFTGNNQPQHF
TRBV5-1,few,.,TRBJ1-5,TGCGCCAGCAGCTTGGGGACAGACCATCAGCCCCAGCATTTT,CASSLGTDHQPQHF
TRBV27,.,TRBD2,TRBJ2-5,TGTGCCAGCAGTTTTGGCGGGGGGGGAGAGACCCAGTACTTC,CASSFGGGGETQYF
TRBV27,few,TRBD1,TRBJ1-1,TGTGCCAGCGGGAGGGGGGACAGGGGAATCTCTCGGGCTTTCTTT,CASGRGDRGISRAFF
TRBV4-2,few,TRBD2,TRBJ2-3,TGTGCCAGCAGCCAAGATTGGAGCGGGGGGCCCAGGGGAGATACGCAGTATTTT,CASSQDWSGGPRGDTQYF
TRBV5-1,few,TRBD2,TRBJ2-1,TGCGCCAGCAGCTTGGTGGCTAGCGGGGTTAGCTCCTACAATGAGCAGTTCTTC,CASSLVASGVSSYNEQFF
TRBV6-2/TRBV6-3,few,TRBD2,TRBJ2-1,TGTGCCAGCAGGCGAGGACTAGCGGGCTATGAGCAGTTCTTC,CASRRGLAGYEQFF
TRBV5-8,.,.,TRBJ1-5,TGTGCCAGCAGCCCAGGGCAAGTTCTCAATCAGCCCCAGCATTTT,CASSPGQVLNQPQHF
TRBV5-1,many,TRBD2,TRBJ2-1,TGCGCCAGCAGCTTGGCCAGGAGCGGGGGGCTGGATGAGCAGTTCTTC,CASSLARSGGLDEQFF
TRBV3-1,few,.,TRBJ2-3,TGTGCCAGCAGGCGGGGCCCAGATACGCAGTATTTT,CASRRGPDTQYF
TRBV7-2,.,.,TRBJ2-1,TGTGCCAGCAGCTTAGAATTGCGGAACAATGAGCAGTTCTTC,CASSLELRNNEQFF
TRBV4-1,.,.,TRBJ1-2,TGCGCCAGCAGCCAAGTAGGCATCCATGGCTACACCTTC,CASSQVGIHGYTF
TRBV7-9,few,.,TRBJ1-5,TGTGCCAGCAGCTCGACAGGTTTGGATCAGCCCCAGCATTTT,CASSSTGLDQPQHF